These 5 T cell receptor beta chains share one sample of origin, sequenced in a study of PD-1 blockade in classical Hodgkin lymphoma. Assay used: immunoSEQ multiplex PCR; TCRdb lists only in-frame clones, some missing. The table has tens of thousands of clones, 93% seen once; the top ten hold approximately 8.1%. Each patient's relapse followed autologous stem cell transplantation, and brentuximab vedotin exposure varied. The sequenced sample was peripheral blood mononuclear cells (PBMCs), obtained at baseline. The receptors shown here come from a human donor with classical Hodgkin lymphoma.

The V and J genes are TRBV5-5 and TRBJ1-5; D possibly corresponds to TRBD1 (6 bases). Trimming removed 2 bases from V and 3 bases from J, with 9 bases in between. The CDR3 length is 14 residues. CDR1 and CDR2 from the germline V gene are SGHKS and YYEKEE (reference sequence). The DNA of the CDR3 is TGTGCCAGCAGCTTCTGGACAGACAATCAGCCCCAGCATTTT. Its translation is CASSFWTDNQPQHF.

This chain joins TRBV5-1 and TRBJ1-1; the D gene is possibly TRBD1 (6 bases). Trimming shortened V by 4 bases and J by 0 bases, and 16 bases separated the two germline ends. The CDR3 sequence is 16 residues long. From germline, CDR1 is SGHRS and CDR2 YFSETQ. The CDR3 coding sequence is TGCGCCAGCAGCGCAGGAAAGACAGGCATGAACACTGAAGCTTTCTTT. Translation: CASSAGKTGMNTEAFF.

The chain carries TRBV7-9 and TRBJ1-1, with D possibly TRBD1 on 5 matching bases. The CDR3 contains 15 residues. Germline CDR1 SEHNR, CDR2 FQNEAQ (reference sequence). V was shortened by 5 bases and J by 1 base, with 14 bases between the two germline ends. Written as DNA, the CDR3 is TGTGCCAGCAGCCACCCAGGGACGGCGAACACTGAAGCTTTCTTT. Protein product: CASSHPGTANTEAFF.

The rearrangement links TRBV7-3 to TRBJ2-5; no reliable D call. The germline V gene has CDR1 SGHTA and CDR2 FQGTGA. CDR3 length: 15 amino acids. The V and J ends lost 2 bases and 2 bases respectively, with 12 bases between them. For the CDR3, the DNA is TGTGCCAGCAGCTTACTTGTAGGCCGGCAAGAGACCCAGTACTTC. As protein: CASSLLVGRQETQYF.

V gene TRBV9 combines with J gene TRBJ2-1; D call uncertain. V was shortened by 4 bases and J by 9 bases, with 20 bases between the two germline ends. Germline V gene data show CDR1 as SGDLS and CDR2 as YYNGEE. This CDR3 has 15 amino acids. The CDR3 DNA sequence: TGTGCCAGCAGCCCGGACCGCGACGCTTGGCTTGAGCAGTTCTTC. It encodes CASSPDRDAWLEQFF.